These T cell receptor beta chains were read from a single sample in a study of graft-versus-host responses after intestinal transplantation. TCRdb's table, derived via immunoSEQ multiplex PCR, lists solely in-frame clones and lacks some. The table includes 8,500 to 14,000 clones, around four fifths detected once. Sequences were derived from ileum tissue, sampled 23 days after intestinal transplant. The receptors shown here come from a human patient who received an intestinal transplant, so some T cells may come from the graft donor. The CDR3 runs from the conserved cysteine through the conserved F or W. Each record gives: V gene, D gene, clone size, J gene, CDR3 DNA, CDR3 protein. The D gene is left open where the match is weak. Clone size is given for some rows only: seen once, a few or many times, or a class if the clone is expanded.

>TRBV7-2|NA|NA|TRBJ2-3
TGTGCCAGCAGCTTAGTTGTGGGAGTGCTCACAGATACGCAGTATTTT
CASSLVVGVLTDTQYF
>TRBV28|NA|NA|TRBJ2-7
TGTGCCAGCAGTCACCTTACCTACGAGCAGTACTTC
CASSHLTYEQYF
>TRBV7-3|TRBD2|NA|TRBJ2-7
TGTGCCAGCAGTCACACTAGCGGCTCCTACGAGCAGTACTTC
CASSHTSGSYEQYF
>TRBV6-1|NA|NA|TRBJ2-7
TGTGCCAGCAGTGTAACTCGGAGCTCCTACGAGCAGTACTTC
CASSVTRSSYEQYF
>TRBV27|NA|NA|TRBJ2-1
TGTGCCAGCAGTCCCCTGTCGGGAAACAATGAGCAGTTCTTC
CASSPLSGNNEQFF
>TRBV15|TRBD1|NA|TRBJ1-1
TGTGCCACCAGCACCGAAGGGGGCGCGGGGGCTGAAGCTTTCTTT
CATSTEGGAGAEAFF
>TRBV7-2|TRBD2|once|TRBJ2-7
TGTGCCAGCAGTTCCCTGCGGACTAGCGGATACGAGCAGTACTTC
CASSSLRTSGYEQYF
>TRBV28|NA|NA|TRBJ1-5
TGTGCCAGCAGTGTGGTAGGGTCCGGACAGCCCCAGCATTTT
CASSVVGSGQPQHF
>TRBV7-3|NA|few|TRBJ1-1
TGTGCCAGCAGCTTGGGCGGAGTGAACACTGAAGCTTTCTTT
CASSLGGVNTEAFF
>TRBV5-1|NA|few|TRBJ2-1
TGCGCCAGCAGCGCCCGGCTCTGGAATGAGCAGTTCTTC
CASSARLWNEQFF
>TRBV30|TRBD2|NA|TRBJ2-5
TGTGCCTGGAGTGTCCTGACTAGCGCCCAAGAGACCCAGTACTTC
CAWSVLTSAQETQYF
>TRBV11-2|TRBD2|NA|TRBJ2-1
TGTGCCAGCAGCTCCTCCGGGACTAACTACAATGAGCAGTTCTTC
CASSSSGTNYNEQFF
>TRBV6-4|NA|NA|TRBJ2-1
TGTGCCAGCAGTGACTCGAGGGGCGGTGAGCAGTTCTTC
CASSDSRGGEQFF